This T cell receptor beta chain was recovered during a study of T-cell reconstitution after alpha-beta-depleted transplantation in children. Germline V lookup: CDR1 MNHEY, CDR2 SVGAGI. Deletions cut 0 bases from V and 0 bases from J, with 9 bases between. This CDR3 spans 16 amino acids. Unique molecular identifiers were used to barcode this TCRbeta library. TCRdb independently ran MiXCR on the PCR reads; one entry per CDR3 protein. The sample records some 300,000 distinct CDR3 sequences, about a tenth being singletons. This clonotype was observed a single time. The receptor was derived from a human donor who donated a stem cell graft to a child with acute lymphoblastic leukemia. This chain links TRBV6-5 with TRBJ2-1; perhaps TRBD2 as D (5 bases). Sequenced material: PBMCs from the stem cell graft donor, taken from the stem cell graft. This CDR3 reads CASSYSERSSYNEQFF. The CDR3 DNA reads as TGTGCCAGCAGTTACTCCGAGCGGAGCTCCTACAATGAGCAGTTCTTC.